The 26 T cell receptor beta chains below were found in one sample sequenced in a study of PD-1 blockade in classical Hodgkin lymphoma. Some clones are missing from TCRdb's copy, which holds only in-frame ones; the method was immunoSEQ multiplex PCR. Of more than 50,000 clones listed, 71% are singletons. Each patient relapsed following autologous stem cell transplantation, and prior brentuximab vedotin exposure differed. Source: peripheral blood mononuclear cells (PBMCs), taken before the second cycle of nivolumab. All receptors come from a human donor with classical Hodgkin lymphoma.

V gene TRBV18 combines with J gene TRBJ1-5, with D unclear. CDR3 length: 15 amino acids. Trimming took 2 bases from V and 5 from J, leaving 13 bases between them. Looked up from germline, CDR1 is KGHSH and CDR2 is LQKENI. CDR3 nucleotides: TGTGCCAGCTCACCAGGGATGTCACGGGATCAGCCCCAGCATTTT. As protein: CASSPGMSRDQPQHF.

CDR3 in amino acids: CASSFFGEGAQYF. The CDR3 DNA reads as TGTGCCAGCAGTTTTTTTGGGGAGGGGGCGCAGTATTTT. The chain carries TRBV28 and TRBJ2-3, with a tentative D call TRBD2 (7 bases). The CDR3 runs to 13 residues. Trimming removed 3 bases at V and 10 bases at J, with 14 bases between. Germline-derived CDR1 and CDR2 are MDHEN and SYDVKM.

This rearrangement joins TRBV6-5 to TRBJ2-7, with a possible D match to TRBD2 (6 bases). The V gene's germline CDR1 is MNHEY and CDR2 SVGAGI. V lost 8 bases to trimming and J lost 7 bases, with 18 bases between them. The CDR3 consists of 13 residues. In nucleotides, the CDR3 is TGTGCCAGCCGGACCGGGGGAGTGGAAGAGCAGTACTTC. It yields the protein CASRTGGVEEQYF.

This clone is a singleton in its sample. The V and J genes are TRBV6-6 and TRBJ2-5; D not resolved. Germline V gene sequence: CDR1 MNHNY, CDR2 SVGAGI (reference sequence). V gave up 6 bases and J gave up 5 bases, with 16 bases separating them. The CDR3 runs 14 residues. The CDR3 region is CASSPLAQTETQYF. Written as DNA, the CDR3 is TGTGCCAGCAGCCCTTTGGCCCAGACGGAGACCCAGTACTTC.

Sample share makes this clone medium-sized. The CDR3: CASSLSPRGLEKLFF. CDR3 in DNA: TGTGCCAGCAGTTTATCCCCCAGGGGGCTTGAAAAACTGTTTTTT. V gene TRBV27 combines with J gene TRBJ1-4, with TRBD1 identical over 8 bases. V shed 0 bases and J 7 bases; nucleotides not matched to a gene: 4. In germline, CDR1 is MNHEY, CDR2 SMNVEV (reference sequence). This CDR3 has 15 residues.

CDR3 bases: TGTGCCAGCAGAAGAACAGGGGCCGTCTCTGGGGCCAACGTCCTGACTTTC. Translation gives CASRRTGAVSGANVLTF. The genes are TRBV25-1 and TRBJ2-6, with 7 bases fitting TRBD1. This CDR3 contains 17 residues. The trim removed 6 bases at V and 0 bases at J, leaving 8 bases unmatched. The V gene's germline CDR1 is MGHDK and CDR2 SYGVNS.

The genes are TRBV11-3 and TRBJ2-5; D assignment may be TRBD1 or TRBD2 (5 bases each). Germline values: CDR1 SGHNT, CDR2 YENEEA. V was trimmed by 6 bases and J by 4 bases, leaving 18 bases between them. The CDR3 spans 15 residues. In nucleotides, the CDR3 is TGTGCCAGCAGTTTAACCTCAATCGGGGCAGAGACCCAGTACTTC. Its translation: CASSLTSIGAETQYF.

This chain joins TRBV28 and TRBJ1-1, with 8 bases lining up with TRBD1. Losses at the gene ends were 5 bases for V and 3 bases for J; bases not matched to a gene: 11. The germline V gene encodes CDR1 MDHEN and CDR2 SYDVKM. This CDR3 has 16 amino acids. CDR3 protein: CASSPETGERDTEAFF. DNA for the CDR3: TGTGCCAGCAGTCCTGAGACAGGGGAAAGGGACACTGAAGCTTTCTTT.

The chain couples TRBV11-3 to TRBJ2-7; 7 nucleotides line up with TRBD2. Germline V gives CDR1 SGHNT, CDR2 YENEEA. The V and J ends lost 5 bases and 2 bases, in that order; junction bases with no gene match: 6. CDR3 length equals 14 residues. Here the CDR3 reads CASSPGGSTYEQYF. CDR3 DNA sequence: TGTGCCAGCAGCCCGGGAGGCTCCACCTACGAGCAGTACTTC.

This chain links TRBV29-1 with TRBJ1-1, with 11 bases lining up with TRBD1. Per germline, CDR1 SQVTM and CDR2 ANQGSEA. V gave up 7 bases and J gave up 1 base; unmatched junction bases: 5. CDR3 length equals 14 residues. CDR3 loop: CSGRTGGENTEAFF. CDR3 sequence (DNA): TGCAGCGGTCGGACAGGGGGCGAGAACACTGAAGCTTTCTTT.

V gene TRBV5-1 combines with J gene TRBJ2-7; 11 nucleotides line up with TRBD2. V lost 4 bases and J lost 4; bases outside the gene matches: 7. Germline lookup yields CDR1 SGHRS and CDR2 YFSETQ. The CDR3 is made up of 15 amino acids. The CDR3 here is CASSLNSGRGYEQYF. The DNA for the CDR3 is TGCGCCAGCAGCCTTAATAGCGGGAGGGGATACGAGCAGTACTTC.

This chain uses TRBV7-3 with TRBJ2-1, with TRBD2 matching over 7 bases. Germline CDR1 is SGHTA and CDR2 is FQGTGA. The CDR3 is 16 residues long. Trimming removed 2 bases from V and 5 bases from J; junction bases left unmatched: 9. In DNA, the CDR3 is TGTGCCAGCAGCTTAGTCGCGGGAGCGAGCGACAATGAGCAGTTCTTC. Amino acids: CASSLVAGASDNEQFF. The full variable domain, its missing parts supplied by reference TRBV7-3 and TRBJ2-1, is GAGVSQTPSNKVTEKGKYVELRCDPISGHTALYWYRQSLGQGPEFLIYFQGTGAADDSGLPNDRFFAVRPEGSVSTLKIQRTERGDSAVYLCASSLVAGASDNEQFFGPGTRLTVL.

The CDR3, as DNA: TGTGCCAGCAGCTTGATGAACACTGAAGCTTTCTTT. This translates into CASSLMNTEAFF. This chain joins TRBV11-3 and TRBJ1-1; D is ambiguous. From germline, CDR1 is SGHNT and CDR2 YENEEA. This CDR3 contains 12 residues. V shed 3 bases and J shed 0 bases, with 2 bases lying between them.

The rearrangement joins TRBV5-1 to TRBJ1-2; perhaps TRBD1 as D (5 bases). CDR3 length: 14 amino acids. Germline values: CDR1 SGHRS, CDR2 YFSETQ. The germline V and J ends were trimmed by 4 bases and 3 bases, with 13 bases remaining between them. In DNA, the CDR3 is TGCGCCAGCAGCGCCCAGGGCCCCGACTATGGCTACACCTTC. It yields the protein CASSAQGPDYGYTF.

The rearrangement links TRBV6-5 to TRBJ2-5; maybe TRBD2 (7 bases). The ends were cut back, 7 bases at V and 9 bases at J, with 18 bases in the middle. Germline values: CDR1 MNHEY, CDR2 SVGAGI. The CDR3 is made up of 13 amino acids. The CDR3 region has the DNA TGTGCCAGCAAACAGGGAGGGGGTGGGGCCCAGTACTTC. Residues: CASKQGGGGAQYF.

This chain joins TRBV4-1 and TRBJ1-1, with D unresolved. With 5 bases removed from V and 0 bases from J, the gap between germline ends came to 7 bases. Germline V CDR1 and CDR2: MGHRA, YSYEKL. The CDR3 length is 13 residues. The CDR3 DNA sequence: TGCGCCAGCAGCTTGTGGATGAACACTGAAGCTTTCTTT. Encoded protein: CASSLWMNTEAFF.

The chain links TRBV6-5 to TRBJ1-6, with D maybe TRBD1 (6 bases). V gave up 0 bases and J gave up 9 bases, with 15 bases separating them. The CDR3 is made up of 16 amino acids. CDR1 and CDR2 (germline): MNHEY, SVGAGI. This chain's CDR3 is CASSYSAGGIGSPLHF. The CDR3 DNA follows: TGTGCCAGCAGTTACTCCGCGGGGGGCATCGGTTCACCCCTCCACTTT.

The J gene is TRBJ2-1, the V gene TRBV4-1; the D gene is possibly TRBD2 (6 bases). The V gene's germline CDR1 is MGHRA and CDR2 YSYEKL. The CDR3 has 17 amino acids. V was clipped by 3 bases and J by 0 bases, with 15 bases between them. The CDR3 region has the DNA TGCGCCAGCAGCCAGGGCCTAGCGATCAGCTCCTACAATGAGCAGTTCTTC. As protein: CASSQGLAISSYNEQFF.

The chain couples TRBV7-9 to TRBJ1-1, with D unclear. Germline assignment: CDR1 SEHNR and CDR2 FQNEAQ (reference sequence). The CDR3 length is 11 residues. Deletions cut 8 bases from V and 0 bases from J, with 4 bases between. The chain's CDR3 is CASRMNTEAFF. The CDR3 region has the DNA TGTGCCAGCCGGATGAACACTGAAGCTTTCTTT.

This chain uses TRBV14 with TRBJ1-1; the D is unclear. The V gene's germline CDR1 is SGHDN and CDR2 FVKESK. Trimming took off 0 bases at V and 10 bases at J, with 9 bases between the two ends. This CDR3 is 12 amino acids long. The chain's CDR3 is CASSQDYGGAFF. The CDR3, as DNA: TGTGCCAGCAGCCAAGATTATGGAGGAGCTTTCTTT.

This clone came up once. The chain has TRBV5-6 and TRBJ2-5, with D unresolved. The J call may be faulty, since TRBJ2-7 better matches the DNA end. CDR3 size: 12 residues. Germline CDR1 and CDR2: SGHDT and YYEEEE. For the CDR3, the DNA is TGTGCCAGCAGCCTATACTCCTACGAGCAGTACTTC. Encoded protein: CASSLYSYEQYF.

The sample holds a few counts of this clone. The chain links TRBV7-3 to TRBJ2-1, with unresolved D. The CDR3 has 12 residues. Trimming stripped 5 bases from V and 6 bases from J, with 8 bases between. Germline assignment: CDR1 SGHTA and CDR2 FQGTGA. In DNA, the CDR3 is TGTGCCAGCAGCCAGGTGGGCAATGAGCAGTTCTTC. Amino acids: CASSQVGNEQFF.

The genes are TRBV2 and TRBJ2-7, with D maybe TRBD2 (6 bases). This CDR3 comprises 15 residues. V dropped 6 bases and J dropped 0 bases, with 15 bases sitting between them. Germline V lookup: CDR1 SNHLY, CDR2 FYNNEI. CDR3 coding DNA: TGTGCCAGCAGCTTAGCGGACTCCCGCTCCTACGAGCAGTACTTC. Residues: CASSLADSRSYEQYF.

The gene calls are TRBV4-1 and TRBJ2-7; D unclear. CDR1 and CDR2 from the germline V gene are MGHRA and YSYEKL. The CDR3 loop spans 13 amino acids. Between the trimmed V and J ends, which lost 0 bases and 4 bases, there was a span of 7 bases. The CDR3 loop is CASSQDVRYEQYF. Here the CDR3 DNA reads TGCGCCAGCAGCCAAGATGTCAGGTACGAGCAGTACTTC.

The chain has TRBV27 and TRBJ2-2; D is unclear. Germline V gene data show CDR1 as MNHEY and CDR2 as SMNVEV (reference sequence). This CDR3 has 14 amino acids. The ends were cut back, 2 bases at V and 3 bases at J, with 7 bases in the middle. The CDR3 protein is CASSLREDTGELFF. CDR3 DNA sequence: TGTGCCAGCAGTTTAAGGGAAGACACCGGGGAGCTGTTTTTT.

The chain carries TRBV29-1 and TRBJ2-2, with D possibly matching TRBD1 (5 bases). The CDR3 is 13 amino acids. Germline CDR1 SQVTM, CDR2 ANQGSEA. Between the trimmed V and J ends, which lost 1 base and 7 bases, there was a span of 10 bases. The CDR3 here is CSVEAGSGGELFF. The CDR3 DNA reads TGCAGCGTTGAAGCAGGGTCGGGCGGGGAGCTGTTTTTT.